This TCR beta chain came from a study of graft-versus-host responses after intestinal transplantation. Overall study: Recipients underwent multivisceral, liver-intestinal, or isolated intestinal transplants. The recipients all started with anti-thymocyte globulin induction and then took tacrolimus and steroids for approximately 3 years.

Data came from immunoSEQ multiplex PCR; TCRdb stores just in-frame clones and leaves some out. This sample has about 90,000 clones; about four fifths occur once, and the top ten carry about 18%. This CDR3 has 13 residues. Germline CDR1 is ENHRY and CDR2 is SYGVKD. V trimming: 6 bases; J trimming: 7 bases; junction bases outside the gene matches: 2. As to this clone: Antigen: not known.

Study-wide results and limits: Allografts carried high graft-versus-host to host-versus-graft clonal ratios in patients having graft-donor T cell macrochimerism.

The V and J genes are TRBV10-3 and TRBJ1-6; TRBD1 aligns across 8 bases. The source of this sequence is a human donor who received an intestinal transplant. Sample: unstimulated CD8+ T cells sorted from spleen or lymph node cells, taken before intestinal transplant. CDR3 nucleotide sequence: TGTGCCATCAGGGACAGGGTCAATTCACCCCTCCACTTT. Protein product: CAIRDRVNSPLHF.